The clone carrying this TCR beta chain was picked up many times. Antigen specificity is unknown. These data belong to a study of T cells after yellow fever vaccination. The study, taken as a whole, reports: The booster saw the reappearance of most primary-vaccination clones (approximately 97% CD4, about 90% CD8). Abundant clonotypes (contaminants from the bulk population) could be present in FACS-sorted repertoires.

As TCR cDNA was made by 5'RACE template switching, a universal primer site and UMIs were added. Each CDR3 protein gets one entry after TCRdb re-called the 5' RACE reads with MiXCR. The table shows 310,000 or so distinct CDR3 sequences, with around 4% occurring only once. This clonotype was obtained from a man younger than 30 who received the YFV17D yellow fever vaccine. Material: PBMCs, obtained on the day of the yellow fever booster vaccination.

CDR3 loop: CASSQHFVVSGSSYEQYF. In DNA form, the CDR3 reads TGCGCCAGCAGCCAGCACTTCGTCGTGTCTGGGAGCTCCTACGAGCAGTACTTC. This chain uses TRBV4-1 with TRBJ2-7, with D perhaps matching TRBD2 (5 bases). With 3 bases removed from V and 0 bases from J, the gap between germline ends came to 21 bases. CDR3 length: 18 amino acids. CDR1 and CDR2 (germline): MGHRA, YSYEKL.